This is a list of T cell receptor beta chains from one sample in a study of T cell responses to AZD1222 COVID-19 vaccine. Using immunoSEQ multiplex PCR, the repertoire was profiled, and TCRdb retains in-frame clones only, with some absent. The table has about 67,000 clones, around four fifths seen once; the top ten hold around 20%. The sequencing used peripheral blood, collected on day 0 of AZD1222 vaccination. The receptors here all came from an adult in good health. CDR3s include the opening cysteine and the closing phenylalanine or tryptophan.

v_gene: TRBV11-3; j_gene: TRBJ2-1; CDR3aa: CASSLRAPEAFGSYNEQFF
v_gene: TRBV18; j_gene: TRBJ2-7; CDR3aa: CASSPLEDTDRGRSSYEQYF
v_gene: TRBV24-1; j_gene: TRBJ1-1; CDR3aa: CATSREWGGNTEAFF
v_gene: TRBV27; j_gene: TRBJ1-3; CDR3aa: CASSLSANGNTIYF
v_gene: TRBV28; j_gene: TRBJ1-1; CDR3aa: CASRSRLTEAFF
v_gene: TRBV19; j_gene: TRBJ1-1; CDR3aa: CASSTPGQEAFF
v_gene: TRBV3-1/TRBV3-2; j_gene: TRBJ2-3; CDR3aa: CASSQVRGVSTDTQYF
v_gene: TRBV7-9; j_gene: TRBJ2-7; CDR3aa: CASSPRDRAYEQYF
v_gene: TRBV18; j_gene: TRBJ1-1; CDR3aa: CASSLLTGFTEAFF
v_gene: TRBV9; j_gene: TRBJ1-1; CDR3aa: CASSPWDRATEAFF
v_gene: TRBV11-2; j_gene: TRBJ2-1; CDR3aa: CASSDRRTGNEQFF
v_gene: TRBV19; j_gene: TRBJ1-5; CDR3aa: CASSGGRVNQPQHF
v_gene: TRBV20-1; j_gene: TRBJ1-2; CDR3aa: CSASGLYGYTF
v_gene: TRBV29-1; j_gene: TRBJ2-3; CDR3aa: CSVLRATAGTQYF
v_gene: TRBV9; j_gene: TRBJ2-7; CDR3aa: CASSSQGHEQYF
v_gene: TRBV5-6; j_gene: TRBJ1-2; CDR3aa: CASSLGGGHVGPYGYTF
v_gene: TRBV27; j_gene: TRBJ2-5; CDR3aa: CASSLSNSPETQYF